One and the same sample provided the 5 T cell receptor beta chains below, sequenced in a study of regulatory T cells in long-lasting Graves disease. Time point in this sample: persistent/refractory GD, antithyroid drugs over 5 years with positive TRAb. RNA from PBMCs was the source of the TCR library. Libraries of TCR beta came from iRepertoire HTBI primers plus Arm-PCR of CDR3 regions. TCRdb called the multiplex PCR reads again in MiXCR, with one record for every CDR3 protein. The sample carries 350,000 to 500,000 distinct CDR3 sequences, about 21% recorded once. This specimen was peripheral blood mononuclear cells (PBMCs), taken when the disease was refractory, from a patient treated with antithyroid drugs. These receptors were collected from a female donor with Graves disease.

In its sample, this clonotype was seen many times. The chain employs TRBV6-6 and TRBJ1-1; D uncertain. Germline V CDR1 and CDR2: MNHNY, SVGAGI (reference sequence). The CDR3 is made up of 16 amino acids. V was trimmed by 0 bases and J by 1 base, leaving 12 bases between them. This CDR3 reads CASSYSIPGRNTEAFF. Written as DNA, the CDR3 is TGTGCCAGCAGTTACTCGATTCCAGGACGGAACACTGAAGCTTTCTTT.

This clonotype was seen a few times. DNA of the CDR3: TGTGCCAGCAGTCTTTACCCGTTACCTATGAACACTGAAGCTTTCTTT. Translated: CASSLYPLPMNTEAFF. The rearrangement joins TRBV6-2 or TRBV6-3 to TRBJ1-1; no clear D. This CDR3 is built from 16 residues. The germline V gene has CDR1 MNHEY and CDR2 SVGEGT. V gave up 5 bases and J gave up 0 bases, with 16 bases separating them.

This clonotype was counted many times. V gene TRBV28 combines with J gene TRBJ1-5; TRBD1 matches 10 bases. The CDR3 loop spans 15 amino acids. The junction had 4 bases not matched to a gene; V was cut back by 5 bases and J by 3 bases. Germline lookup yields CDR1 MDHEN and CDR2 SYDVKM. This chain's CDR3 is CASSRTGGNNQPQHF. CDR3 nucleotide sequence: TGTGCCAGCAGTCGGACAGGGGGGAACAATCAGCCCCAGCATTTT.

This clonotype was seen more than once but under ten times. The V and J genes are TRBV5-5 and TRBJ1-1; the D is unclear. Germline V lookup: CDR1 SGHKS, CDR2 YYEKEE (reference sequence). This CDR3 is built from 13 residues. V dropped 7 bases and J dropped 2 bases, with 12 bases sitting between them. For the CDR3, the DNA is TGTGCCAGCGCCCCCACACCAAACACTGAAGCTTTCTTT. It is translated as CASAPTPNTEAFF.

The chain joins TRBV24-1 to TRBJ2-5, with 7 bases aligning to TRBD2. J was trimmed by 4 bases and V by 3 bases; bases with no gene match: 16. There are 18 residues in the CDR3. From germline, CDR1 is KGHDR and CDR2 SFDVKD. CDR3 coding DNA: TGTGCCACCAGTGATCCCCACGCGGGGAGGGACCCTGGAGAGACCCAGTACTTC. Encoded protein: CATSDPHAGRDPGETQYF.